These T cell receptor beta chains were read from a single sample in a study of T cells in pancreatic ductal adenocarcinoma. Sequencing used immunoSEQ multiplex PCR; TCRdb keeps in-frame clones, though not all of them. Of 97,000 or so clones detected, 90% to 95% appear once; the ten largest clones hold less than 4%. Sequencing used PBMCs. The receptors were sampled from a human donor with pancreatic ductal adenocarcinoma. Both conserved end residues are part of each CDR3. The order of the fields is V gene, CDR3 protein.

v_gene: TRBV7-3; CDR3aa: CASSLGQGGNTEAFF
v_gene: TRBV6-5; CDR3aa: CASSYDGKLFF
v_gene: TRBV29-1; CDR3aa: CVLAGVDNEQFF
v_gene: TRBV11-2; CDR3aa: CASSSLTSPGELFF
v_gene: TRBV7-3; CDR3aa: CASSLNGASYEQYF
v_gene: TRBV7-9; CDR3aa: CASSLSSGANVLTF
v_gene: TRBV2; CDR3aa: CASGEWGVHEQFF
v_gene: TRBV19; CDR3aa: CASSTGKTFF
v_gene: TRBV11-2; CDR3aa: CASSPRWTNNEQFF
v_gene: TRBV23-1; CDR3aa: CASSQSGDGYTF
v_gene: TRBV5-8; CDR3aa: CASSSGLADADTQYF
v_gene: TRBV6-5; CDR3aa: CASTSPTGGRGYTF
v_gene: TRBV7-9; CDR3aa: CASSLSGAGVEKLFF
v_gene: TRBV30; CDR3aa: CASGTRYNTGELFF
v_gene: TRBV5-5; CDR3aa: CASSQNLASSYEQYF
v_gene: TRBV11-2; CDR3aa: CASSLGTDSNQPQHF
v_gene: TRBV2; CDR3aa: CASSELSGGETQYF
v_gene: TRBV29-1; CDR3aa: CSGTGYTEAFF
v_gene: TRBV5-6; CDR3aa: CASSLGQPNEKLFF
v_gene: TRBV28; CDR3aa: CASTQFTHNEQFF
v_gene: TRBV28; CDR3aa: CASSRQGNEQYF
v_gene: TRBV28; CDR3aa: CASRLGTSGYEQYF
v_gene: TRBV9; CDR3aa: CASSVGPGFSYEQYF
v_gene: TRBV9; CDR3aa: CASSGLMTSGKDNTGELFF
v_gene: TRBV7-9; CDR3aa: CASSLGLAAYEQYF
v_gene: TRBV28; CDR3aa: CASSPGDYTRGQYF
v_gene: TRBV21-1; CDR3aa: CASSKEQGQGGYTF
v_gene: TRBV5-1; CDR3aa: CASSLGVSTDTQYF